A single sample gave rise to the 30 T cell receptor beta chains below, sequenced in a study of breast tumors, draining lymph nodes, adjacent tissues. TCRdb called the multiplex PCR reads again in MiXCR, with one record for every CDR3 protein. The sample consists of 100,000 to 150,000 distinct CDR3 sequences, 20% of them appearing once. Samples came from axillary lymph nodes draining the breast cancer. Input material: axillary lymph node tissue. Receptors originate from a female donor with breast cancer. Some clones in this sample may be carry-over from other donors' samples.

In regard to this clonotype: An end of the junction differs from the germline gene, which may be a read error. This chain uses TRBV7-2 with TRBJ2-3, with TRBD1 matching 8 bases. Germline assignment: CDR1 SGHTA and CDR2 FQGNSA. This CDR3 has 17 amino acids. The CDR3 spells CASSFHPPGTGADAQYF. In DNA form, the CDR3 reads TGTGCCAGCAGCTTTCATCCCCCCGGGACAGGTGCCGATGCGCAGTATTTC.

On this clonotype itself: A single base separates this from a much larger clone, so it may be a read error. The chain has TRBV19 and TRBJ2-2; D possibly corresponds to TRBD1 (6 bases). Looked up from germline, CDR1 is LNHDA and CDR2 is SQIVND (reference sequence). The CDR3 runs to 15 residues. V lost 1 base and J 6 bases, leaving 12 bases between the germline ends. Here the CDR3 reads CASSIVGGVAGELFF. The DNA of the CDR3 is TGTGCCAGTAGTATAGTAGGGGGTGTGGCCGGGGAGCTGTTTTTT. The whole variable domain, remainder taken from reference TRBV19 and TRBJ2-2, is DGGITQSPKYLFRKEGQNVTLSCEQNLNHDAMYWYRQDPGQGLRLIYYSQIVNDFQKGDIAEGYSVSREKKESFPLTVTSAQKNPTAFYLCASSIVGGVAGELFFGEGSRLTVL.

This clonotype appeared a single time. A much larger clone differs from this one at a single base, so this may be a read error. This chain joins TRBV5-1 and TRBJ2-1, with D maybe TRBD1 (5 bases). The germline V gene encodes CDR1 SGHRS and CDR2 YFSETQ. The CDR3 is 15 amino acids. The CDR3 nucleotides are TGCGCCAGCAGCCCCACAGCGACAGCAGACAATGAGCGGTTCTTC. As protein: CASSPTATADNERFF.

This clonotype was counted at least ten times. The V call is TRBV5-4, the J call TRBJ2-3; D is uncertain. This CDR3 spans 11 amino acids. With 3 bases removed from V and 6 bases from J, the gap between germline ends came to 5 bases. Germline CDR1 and CDR2: SGHNT and YYREEE (reference sequence). CDR3 sequence reads: CASSSGDTQYF. DNA for the CDR3: TGTGCCAGCAGCTCCGGTGATACGCAGTATTTT.

As for this clonotype: A much larger clone is a single base away; this may be a read error. The chain has TRBV7-2 and TRBJ2-7; 8 positions match TRBD2. This CDR3 is built from 18 residues. Germline lookup yields CDR1 SGHTA and CDR2 FQGNSA. The CDR3 DNA reads as TGTGCCAGCAGCCCTCACCATGGGGCGGGGGGCCGGCTGTACGAGCGGTACTTC. This encodes CASSPHHGAGGRLYERYF. Together with reference TRBV7-2 and TRBJ2-7, the CDR3 gives the full variable domain: GAGVSQSPSNKVTEKGKDVELRCDPISGHTALYWYRQSLGQGLEFLIYFQGNSAPDKSGLPSDRFSAERTGGSVSTLTIQRTQQEDSAVYLCASSPHHGAGGRLYERYFGPGTRLTVT.

The sample holds many counts of this clonotype. The rearrangement uses TRBV5-1 and TRBJ2-3; weak D call: TRBD2 (5 bases). Trimming left V 2 bases short and J 8 bases short, with 15 bases between. The CDR3 is 14 amino acids. Looked up from germline, CDR1 is SGHRS and CDR2 is YFSETQ. The CDR3 reads CASSLVPGERTQYF. As DNA, the CDR3 is TGCGCCAGCAGCTTAGTCCCCGGGGAGCGTACGCAGTATTTT.

This clonotype was observed many times. V and J are TRBV6-2 or TRBV6-3 and TRBJ1-2; tentative D call: TRBD1 (5 bases). The V gene's germline CDR1 is MNHEY and CDR2 SVGEGT. V was shortened by 10 bases and J by 4 bases, with 16 bases between the two germline ends. The CDR3 runs to 13 residues. The CDR3, as DNA: TGTGCCACCGGGACCTCTAAATCCTATGGCTACACCTTC. Translation: CATGTSKSYGYTF.

This clonotype appeared many times. The rearrangement joins TRBV4-1 to TRBJ1-2; D remains ambiguous. CDR3 size: 13 residues. V lost 0 bases and J 10 bases, leaving 12 bases between the germline ends. Germline CDR1 is MGHRA and CDR2 is YSYEKL. CDR3 nucleotide sequence: TGCGCCAGCAGCCAAGATAGCTCAGGTTTCTACACCTTC. Its protein product is CASSQDSSGFYTF.

This clonotype was recorded at least ten times. The chain employs TRBV7-9 and TRBJ2-2, with D perhaps being TRBD1 or TRBD2 (6 bases each). CDR3 size: 16 residues. From germline, CDR1 is SEHNR and CDR2 FQNEAQ (reference sequence). Trimming left V 7 bases short and J 1 base short, with 16 bases between. CDR3 coding DNA: TGTGCCAGCACCAGCACCCGGGGGCGGAACACCGGGGAGCTGTTTTTT. Protein sequence: CASTSTRGRNTGELFF.

This clonotype was seen at least ten times. The chain combines TRBV20-1 with TRBJ2-1, with 7 bases identical to TRBD1. Per germline, CDR1 DFQATT and CDR2 SNEGSKA (reference sequence). This CDR3 spans 12 amino acids. J lost 6 bases, V lost 6 bases, and 5 bases had no gene match. This chain's CDR3 is CSAARQGNEQFF. The CDR3 DNA reads TGCAGTGCGGCCAGACAGGGCAATGAGCAGTTCTTC.

Turning to this clonotype: Just one base apart from a much larger clone, this may be a read error. The J gene is TRBJ2-2, the V gene TRBV29-1, with 10 positions matching TRBD1. Losses at the gene ends were 5 bases for V and 6 bases for J; bases not matched to a gene: 6. CDR1 is SQVTM and CDR2 is ANQGSEA in the germline V gene. The CDR3 runs to 14 residues. The CDR3 reads CSVKGQGSPGELFF. As DNA, the CDR3 is TGCAGCGTTAAGGGACAGGGGAGTCCCGGGGAGCTGTTTTTT.

This clonotype was recorded at least ten times. The chain uses TRBV20-1 and TRBJ2-3; TRBD2 aligns across 12 bases. Germline trimming cut 3 bases from V and 4 bases from J; bases unmatched to any gene: 8. The CDR3 extends over 16 amino acids. CDR1 and CDR2 (germline): DFQATT, SNEGSKA (reference sequence). CDR3 sequence: CSASPLAGGPADTQYF. As DNA, the CDR3 is TGCAGTGCTAGCCCCCTAGCGGGAGGGCCCGCAGATACGCAGTATTTT.

At least ten counts were recorded for this clonotype. The CDR3 DNA follows: TGTGCCAGCAGCTTAGAAAGTTACAGCACAGATACGCAGTATTTT. Its translation: CASSLESYSTDTQYF. The rearrangement joins TRBV11-2 to TRBJ2-3, with D unclear. Germline V gene sequence: CDR1 SGHAT, CDR2 FQNNGV. The CDR3 consists of 15 residues. The V gene lost 0 bases and the J gene lost 0 bases, with 7 bases spanning the gap.

In its sample, this clonotype was seen many times. The V call is TRBV20-1, the J call TRBJ1-2, with 8 bases lining up with TRBD1. The CDR3 sequence is 16 residues long. Germline V gene data show CDR1 as DFQATT and CDR2 as SNEGSKA (reference sequence). Trimming took 0 bases from V and 8 from J; bases not matched to a gene: 14. The CDR3 spells CSARDRSRGHLEGYTF. The CDR3 DNA reads as TGCAGTGCTAGAGATCGGTCCAGGGGGCATCTGGAGGGCTACACCTTC.

This clonotype was seen repeatedly, ten times or more. This chain links TRBV4-1 with TRBJ1-4; 8 bases line up with TRBD1. The V segment lost 2 bases and the J segment 5 bases; nucleotides outside the gene matches: 1. This CDR3 has 14 residues. The germline gives CDR1 MGHRA, CDR2 YSYEKL. The CDR3 protein is CASSQPGGNEKLFF. In nucleotides, the CDR3 is TGCGCCAGCAGCCAACCAGGGGGCAATGAAAAACTGTTTTTT.

This clonotype was detected many times. The chain links TRBV5-4 to TRBJ2-7; 8 nucleotides align to TRBD1. Germline-derived CDR1 and CDR2 are SGHNT and YYREEE (reference sequence). V was pared by 0 bases and J by 5 bases, with 1 base of the junction left unmatched. The CDR3 totals 13 residues. CDR3 region: CASSLAGQDEQYF. The CDR3 nucleotides read TGTGCCAGCAGCTTGGCGGGACAGGACGAGCAGTACTTC.

This clonotype came up many times. The J gene is TRBJ2-2, the V gene TRBV5-1; no clear D. The V gene lost 1 base and the J gene lost 5 bases, with 9 bases spanning the gap. Germline CDR1 and CDR2: SGHRS and YFSETQ. The CDR3 runs to 14 residues. The DNA for the CDR3 is TGCGCCAGCAGCTTGCCCAGCGAAACCGGGGAGCTGTTTTTT. Protein sequence: CASSLPSETGELFF.

This clonotype was observed at least ten times. The V call is TRBV14, the J call TRBJ1-2; the match to TRBD1 covers 9 bases. Germline-derived CDR1 and CDR2 are SGHDN and FVKESK. The CDR3 consists of 15 residues. With 2 bases clipped from V and 2 bases from J, the junction kept 3 bases outside the gene matches. The CDR3 DNA sequence: TGTGCCAGCAGCCAATTGGGACAGGGAAACTATGGCTACACCTTC. Its translation: CASSQLGQGNYGYTF.

In the case of this clonotype: This may stem from a read error, because a much larger clone lies one nucleotide away. This chain joins TRBV20-1 and TRBJ2-1, with 11 bases identical to TRBD2. The J segment lost 8 bases and the V segment lost 0 bases, leaving 12 bases of the junction unmatched. Germline lookup yields CDR1 DFQATT and CDR2 SNEGSKA (reference sequence). This CDR3 is 17 amino acids long. CDR3 sequence reads: CSARDETSGAGRHEQFF. The DNA for the CDR3 is TGCAGTGCTAGAGACGAGACTAGCGGGGCCGGTCGGCATGAGCAGTTCTTC.

The chain links TRBV6-5 to TRBJ1-2; TRBD1 matches at 8 bases. Per germline, CDR1 MNHEY and CDR2 SVGAGI. The CDR3 totals 17 residues. With V trimmed by 2 bases and J by 8 bases, 16 bases remained unmatched. As DNA, the CDR3 is TGTGCCAGCAGTTACGAGCGGGGCGGACAGGGCGTTCCGGGCTACACCTTC. Translation gives CASSYERGGQGVPGYTF.

On this clonotype itself: This sequence may be a read error, since a much larger clone differs from it by one base. This chain uses TRBV5-1 with TRBJ2-3, with a possible D match to TRBD2 (6 bases). The germline CDR1 and CDR2 sequences are SGHRS and YFSETQ. The CDR3 consists of 15 residues. The CDR3 spells CASSSPGLRSDTRYF. DNA of the CDR3: TGCGCCAGCAGCTCACCGGGACTCCGCTCAGATACGCGGTATTTT.

This clonotype was recorded at least ten times. The rearrangement joins TRBV3-1 to TRBJ2-2; 14 bases match TRBD2. The CDR3 runs 17 residues. Germline V lookup: CDR1 LGHDT, CDR2 YNNKEL (reference sequence). V lost 4 bases, J lost 5 bases, and 6 bases stayed unmatched. The chain's CDR3 is CASSPRLAGGFTGELFF. DNA for the CDR3: TGTGCCAGCAGCCCGAGACTAGCGGGGGGGTTTACCGGGGAGCTGTTTTTT.

This clonotype showed up many times. The chain recombines TRBV27 with TRBJ1-2, with a possible D match to TRBD1 (5 bases). Germline CDR1 reads MNHEY; CDR2 reads SMNVEV (reference sequence). Trimming pared 3 bases from V and 2 bases from J, leaving 13 bases between. CDR3 length: 15 amino acids. The CDR3 nucleotides read TGTGCCAGCAGTTTGATGGTGGGGCAGAACTATGGCTACACCTTC. This sequence encodes CASSLMVGQNYGYTF.

This clonotype was recorded a few times. A much larger clone lies one base from this, so it may be a read error. This sequence joins TRBV20-1 and TRBJ2-7, with a tentative D call TRBD2 (5 bases). The V gene's germline CDR1 is DFQATT and CDR2 SNEGSKA (reference sequence). This CDR3 spans 12 amino acids. The CDR3 coding sequence is TGCAGTACTCCGGGAAATTACTACGAGCAGTGCTTC. This translates into CSTPGNYYEQCF.

This clonotype showed up many times. The rearrangement links TRBV30 to TRBJ2-7; D may be TRBD1 or TRBD2 (5 bases each). The CDR3 spans 13 residues. V was cut by 2 bases and J by 3 bases, with 11 bases left in between. Germline V CDR1 and CDR2: GTSNPN, SVGIG (reference sequence). CDR3 nucleotides: TGTGCCTGGAGTATGGGGGAGCTCTACGAGCAGTACTTC. It specifies CAWSMGELYEQYF.

This clonotype was counted at least ten times. V and J are TRBV5-1 and TRBJ2-1; 11 bases match TRBD2. This CDR3 is built from 15 residues. The V and J ends lost 2 bases and 7 bases, in that order; junction bases with no gene match: 5. Looked up from germline, CDR1 is SGHRS and CDR2 is YFSETQ. The DNA for the CDR3 is TGCGCCAGCAGCTTTAGCGGGGGGGCGGGGAATGAGCAGTTCTTC. This sequence encodes CASSFSGGAGNEQFF.

CDR3 sequence (DNA): TGTGCCAGCAGCCATGGCTGGCCTAGCACAGATACGCAGTATTTT. It codes for CASSHGWPSTDTQYF. This sequence joins TRBV3-1 and TRBJ2-3; no clear D. The CDR3 consists of 15 residues. Deletions cut 3 bases from V and 0 bases from J, with 10 bases between. Looked up from germline, CDR1 is LGHDT and CDR2 is YNNKEL (reference sequence).

The V gene is TRBV27, the J gene TRBJ2-2, with D tentatively TRBD1 or TRBD2 (5 bases each). V was cut by 6 bases and J by 1 base, with 12 bases left in between. Germline V gene data show CDR1 as MNHEY and CDR2 as SMNVEV (reference sequence). The CDR3 extends over 15 amino acids. CDR3 residues: CASRPGPKNTGELFF. In DNA, the CDR3 is TGTGCCAGCAGGCCGGGACCGAAGAACACCGGGGAGCTGTTTTTT.

Many counts were recorded for this clonotype. The rearrangement joins TRBV19 to TRBJ1-2; D is possibly TRBD1 (5 bases). Per germline, CDR1 LNHDA and CDR2 SQIVND (reference sequence). The CDR3 is 14 amino acids. Trimming pared 10 bases from V and 3 bases from J, leaving 18 bases between. The CDR3 sequence: CATRHRDGHYGYTF. The CDR3 DNA reads TGTGCCACCCGCCACCGGGACGGACACTATGGCTACACCTTC.

This clonotype was found many times. The rearrangement uses TRBV9 and TRBJ2-7, with TRBD1 matching over 8 bases. From germline, CDR1 is SGDLS and CDR2 YYNGEE. The CDR3 consists of 14 residues. The ends lost 0 bases at V and 4 bases at J; junction bases unmatched: 3. This CDR3 is CASSVGTGLYEQYF. In DNA, the CDR3 is TGTGCCAGCAGCGTAGGGACAGGGCTGTACGAGCAGTACTTC.